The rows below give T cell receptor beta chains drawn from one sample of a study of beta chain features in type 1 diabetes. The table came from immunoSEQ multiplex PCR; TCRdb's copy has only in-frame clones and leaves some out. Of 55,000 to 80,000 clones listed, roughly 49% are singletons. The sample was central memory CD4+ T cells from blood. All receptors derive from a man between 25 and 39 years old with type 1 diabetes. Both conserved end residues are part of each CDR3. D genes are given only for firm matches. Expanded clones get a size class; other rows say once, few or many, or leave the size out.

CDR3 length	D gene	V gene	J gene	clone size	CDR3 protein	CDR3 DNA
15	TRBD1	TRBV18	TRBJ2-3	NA	CASSPPNRGEDTQYF	TGTGCCAGCTCACCACCAAACAGGGGGGAAGATACGCAGTATTTT
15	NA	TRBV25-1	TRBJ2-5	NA	CASSRPGGIQETQYF	TGTGCCAGCAGTAGACCAGGGGGGATCCAAGAGACCCAGTACTTC
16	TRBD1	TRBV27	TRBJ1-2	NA	CASSQGQTASNYGYTF	TGTGCCAGCTCCCAGGGACAGACGGCATCTAACTATGGCTACACCTTC
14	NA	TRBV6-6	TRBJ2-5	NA	CASSSPARFETQYF	TGTGCCAGCAGTTCCCCCGCCCGGTTCGAGACCCAGTACTTC
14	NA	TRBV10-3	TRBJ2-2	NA	CAISQEDNTGELFF	TGTGCCATCAGTCAGGAGGATAACACCGGGGAGCTGTTTTTT
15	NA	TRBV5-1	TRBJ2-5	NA	CASSLDQLQAETQYF	TGCGCCAGCAGCTTGGACCAGTTACAGGCAGAGACCCAGTACTTC
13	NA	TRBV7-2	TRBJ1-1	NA	CASSLYGRAEAFF	TGTGCCAGCAGCTTATACGGGAGGGCTGAAGCTTTCTTT
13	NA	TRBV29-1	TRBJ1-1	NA	CSAERQGGTEAFF	TGCAGCGCCGAAAGGCAGGGTGGTACTGAAGCTTTCTTT
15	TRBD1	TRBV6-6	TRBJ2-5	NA	CASSFGRQGQETQYF	TGTGCCAGCAGCTTCGGGAGACAGGGGCAAGAGACCCAGTACTTC
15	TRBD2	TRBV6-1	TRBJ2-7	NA	CASREGLAGPYEQYF	TGTGCCAGCAGGGAGGGGCTAGCGGGACCCTACGAGCAGTACTTC
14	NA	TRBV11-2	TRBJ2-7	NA	CASSLSGGRDEQYF	TGTGCCAGCAGCTTATCGGGGGGCCGGGACGAGCAGTACTTC
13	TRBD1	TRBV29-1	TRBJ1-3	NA	CSGKQGAGNTIYF	TGCAGCGGTAAACAGGGGGCTGGAAACACCATATATTTT
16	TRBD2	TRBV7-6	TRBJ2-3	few	CASSPLGRGSTDTQYF	TGTGCCAGCAGCCCCCTGGGGCGGGGGAGCACAGATACGCAGTATTTT
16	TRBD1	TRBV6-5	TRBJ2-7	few	CASSSKSGRGRPEQYF	TGTGCCAGCAGTTCAAAGTCTGGCAGGGGGCGGCCCGAGCAGTACTTC
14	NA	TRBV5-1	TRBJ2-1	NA	CASRRLGDGNEQFF	TGCGCCAGCAGGCGGCTCGGTGACGGCAATGAGCAGTTCTTC
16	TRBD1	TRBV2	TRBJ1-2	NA	CASSEAPGQGPYGYTF	TGTGCCAGCAGTGAAGCCCCCGGACAGGGCCCCTATGGCTACACCTTC
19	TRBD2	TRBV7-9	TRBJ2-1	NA	CASSLARDLSGGAYNEQFF	TGTGCCAGCAGCTTAGCTAGGGACCTCAGCGGGGGGGCCTACAATGAGCAGTTCTTC
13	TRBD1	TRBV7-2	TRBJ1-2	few	CASSRDRDYGYTF	TGTGCCAGCAGCCGAGACAGGGACTATGGCTACACCTTC
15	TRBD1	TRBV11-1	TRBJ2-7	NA	CASSLVGQGNYEQYF	TGTGCCAGCAGCTTAGTGGGACAGGGGAACTACGAGCAGTACTTC
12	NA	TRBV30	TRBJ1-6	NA	CAWSVGVSPLHF	TGTGCCTGGAGTGTAGGGGTCTCACCCCTCCACTTT
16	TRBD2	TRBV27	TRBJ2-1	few	CASSRAGTSVYNEQFF	TGTGCCAGCAGTAGGGCCGGGACTAGCGTTTACAATGAGCAGTTCTTC
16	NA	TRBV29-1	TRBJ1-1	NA	CSVLTWGGGMNTEAFF	TGCAGCGTACTTACGTGGGGGGGTGGAATGAACACTGAAGCTTTCTTT
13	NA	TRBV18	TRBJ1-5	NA	CASSPYSNQPQHF	TGTGCCAGCTCACCGTATAGCAATCAGCCCCAGCATTTT
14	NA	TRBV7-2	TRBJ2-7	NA	CASSTDPGGPEQYF	TGTGCCAGCAGCACTGACCCGGGGGGCCCCGAGCAGTACTTC
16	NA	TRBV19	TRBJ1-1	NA	CASTPALWSPNTEAFF	TGTGCCAGTACCCCCGCCCTGTGGAGCCCGAACACTGAAGCTTTCTTT
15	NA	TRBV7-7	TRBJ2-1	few	CASSLTGASYNEQFF	TGTGCCAGCAGCCTGACAGGAGCTTCCTACAATGAGCAGTTCTTC
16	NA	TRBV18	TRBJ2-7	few	CASSPPAGANAYEQYF	TGTGCCAGCTCACCACCGGCAGGGGCCAATGCCTACGAGCAGTACTTC
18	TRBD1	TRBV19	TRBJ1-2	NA	CASSKHWTGGPAQYGYTF	TGTGCCAGTAGTAAACACTGGACAGGGGGCCCCGCTCAGTATGGCTACACCTTC
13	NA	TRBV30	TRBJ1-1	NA	CAWNRDTRLEAFF	TGTGCCTGGAACCGGGATACACGACTTGAAGCTTTCTTT
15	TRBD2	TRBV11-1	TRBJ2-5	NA	CASKGLAANQETQYF	TGTGCCAGCAAGGGACTAGCGGCAAACCAAGAGACCCAGTACTTC
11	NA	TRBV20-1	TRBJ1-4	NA	CSAPGEEKLFF	TGCAGTGCTCCGGGGGAGGAAAAACTGTTTTTT
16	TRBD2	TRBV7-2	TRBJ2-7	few	CASSQGLAGGVYEQYF	TGTGCCAGCAGCCAGGGACTAGCGGGAGGGGTTTACGAGCAGTACTTC
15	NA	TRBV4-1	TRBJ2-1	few	CASSQDRSSAPEQFF	TGCGCCAGCAGCCAAGATCGGAGTAGCGCTCCTGAGCAGTTCTTC
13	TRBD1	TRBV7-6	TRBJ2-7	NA	CASSMDRGGEQYF	TGTGCCAGCAGCATGGACAGGGGGGGCGAGCAGTACTTC
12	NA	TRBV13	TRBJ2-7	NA	CASSGQTYEQYF	TGTGCCAGCAGCGGACAAACCTACGAGCAGTACTTC
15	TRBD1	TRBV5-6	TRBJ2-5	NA	CASSVTTGGMETQYF	TGTGCCAGCAGCGTCACTACAGGGGGCATGGAGACCCAGTACTTC
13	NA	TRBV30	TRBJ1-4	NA	CAWSQSTNEKLFF	TGTGCCTGGAGTCAGTCAACTAATGAAAAACTGTTTTTT
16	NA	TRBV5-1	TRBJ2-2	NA	CASSLGQFANTGELFF	TGCGCCAGCAGCTTGGGACAGTTCGCGAACACCGGGGAGCTGTTTTTT
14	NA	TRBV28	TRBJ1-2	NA	CASSFGGGGYGYTF	TGTGCCAGCAGTTTCGGAGGGGGAGGGTATGGCTACACCTTC
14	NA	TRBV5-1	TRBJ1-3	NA	CASSLDNSGNTIYF	TGCGCCAGCAGCTTGGACAACTCTGGAAACACCATATATTTT
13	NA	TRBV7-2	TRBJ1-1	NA	CASSLKGGTEAFF	TGTGCCAGCAGCTTAAAAGGGGGCACTGAAGCTTTCTTT
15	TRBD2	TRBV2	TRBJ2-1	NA	CASSARLAGGNEQFF	TGTGCCAGCAGTGCGAGACTAGCGGGAGGCAATGAGCAGTTCTTC
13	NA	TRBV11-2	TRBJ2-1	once	CASSLTRNNEQFF	TGTGCCAGCAGCCTCACTAGAAACAATGAGCAGTTCTTC
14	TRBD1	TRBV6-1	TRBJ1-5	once	CASSEGDRGQPQHF	TGTGCCAGCAGTGAAGGGGACAGGGGGCAGCCCCAGCATTTT
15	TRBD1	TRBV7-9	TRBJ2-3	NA	CASSLHDRGTDTQYF	TGTGCCAGCAGCTTACACGACAGGGGCACAGATACGCAGTATTTT
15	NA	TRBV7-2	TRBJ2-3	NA	CASSPNYLSTDTQYF	TGTGCCAGCAGCCCCAACTATCTCAGCACAGATACGCAGTATTTT
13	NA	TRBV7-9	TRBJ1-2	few	CASSLEGDHGYTF	TGTGCCAGCAGCTTAGAGGGGGATCATGGCTACACCTTC
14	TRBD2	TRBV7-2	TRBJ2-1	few	CASSGSGGAGEQFF	TGTGCCAGCAGCGGGAGCGGGGGGGCCGGTGAGCAGTTCTTC
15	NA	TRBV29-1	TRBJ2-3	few	CSVGRQSGSTDTQYF	TGCAGCGTTGGAAGACAGTCCGGTAGCACAGATACGCAGTATTTT
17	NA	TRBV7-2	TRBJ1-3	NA	CASSLPLGGTSGNTIYF	TGTGCCAGCAGCTTACCTCTGGGAGGAACCTCTGGAAACACCATATATTTT
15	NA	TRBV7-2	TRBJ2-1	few	CASSLVTDYLQEQFF	TGTGCCAGCAGCTTAGTTACGGACTACCTGCAGGAGCAGTTCTTC
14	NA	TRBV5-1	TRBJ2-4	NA	CASSPGGGENIQYF	TGCGCCAGCAGCCCTGGGGGAGGAGAAAACATTCAGTACTTC
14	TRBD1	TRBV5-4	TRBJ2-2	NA	CASSTGQGTGELFF	TGTGCCAGCAGCACGGGACAGGGTACCGGGGAGCTGTTTTTT
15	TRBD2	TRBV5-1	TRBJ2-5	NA	CASSRGTGYQETQYF	TGCGCCAGCTCGCGGGGGACGGGGTACCAAGAGACCCAGTACTTC
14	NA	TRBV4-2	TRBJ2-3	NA	CASSPFSGTDTQYF	TGTGCCAGCAGCCCTTTTAGCGGCACAGATACGCAGTATTTT
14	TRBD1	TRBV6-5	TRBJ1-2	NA	CASSYTDRGQGYTF	TGTGCCAGCAGTTACACGGACAGGGGGCAAGGCTACACCTTC